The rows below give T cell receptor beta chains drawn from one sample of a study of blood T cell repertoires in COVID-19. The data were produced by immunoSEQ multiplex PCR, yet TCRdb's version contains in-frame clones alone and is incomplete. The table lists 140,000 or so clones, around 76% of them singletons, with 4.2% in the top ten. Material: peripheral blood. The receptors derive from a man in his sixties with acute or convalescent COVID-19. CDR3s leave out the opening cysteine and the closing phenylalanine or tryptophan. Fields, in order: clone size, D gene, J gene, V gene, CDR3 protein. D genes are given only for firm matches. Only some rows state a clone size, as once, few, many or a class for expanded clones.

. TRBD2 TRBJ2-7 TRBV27 ASSPGTSGSYEQY
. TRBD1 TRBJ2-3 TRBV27 ASSQTPLTGGSDTQY
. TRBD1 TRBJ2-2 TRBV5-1 ASSWTGTGNTGELF
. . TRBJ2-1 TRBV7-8 ASSPTFREQF
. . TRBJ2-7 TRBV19 ASSPAEAGEGIEQY
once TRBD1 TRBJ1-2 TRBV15 ATRGGTGGGGYT
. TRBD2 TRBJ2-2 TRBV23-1 ASSWHRGLPSGSRETGELF
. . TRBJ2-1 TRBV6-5 ATNGNWNEQF
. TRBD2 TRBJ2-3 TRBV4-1 ASSQTRTRGPDTQY
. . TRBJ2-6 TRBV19 ASSSRGSVSGANVLT
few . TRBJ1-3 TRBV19 AGGKGNTIY
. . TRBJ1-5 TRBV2 ASRATNSNQPQH
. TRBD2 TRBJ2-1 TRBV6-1 ASSGPVTGISGSSYNEQF
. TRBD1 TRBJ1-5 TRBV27 ASSGGTGGGNQPQH
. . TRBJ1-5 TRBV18 ASSPGQFNQPQH
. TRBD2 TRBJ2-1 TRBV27 ASSFVGGPNEQF
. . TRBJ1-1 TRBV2 ASSERQGNTEAF
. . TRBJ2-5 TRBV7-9 ASSSPRGQETQY
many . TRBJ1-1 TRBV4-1 ASSLQGETEAF
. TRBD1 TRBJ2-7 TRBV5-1 ASTPLTGVSYEQY
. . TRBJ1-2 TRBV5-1 ASRFVQGNYGYT
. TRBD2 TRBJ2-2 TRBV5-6 ASSWGTSGMVGELF
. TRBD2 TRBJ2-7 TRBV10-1 ASAGGPYEQY
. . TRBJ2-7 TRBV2 ASSELVSAHEQY
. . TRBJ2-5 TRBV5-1 ASTHASSQETQY
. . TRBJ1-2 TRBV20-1 SASATGFDGYT
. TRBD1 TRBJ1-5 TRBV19 ASSTTDRGLSQPQH
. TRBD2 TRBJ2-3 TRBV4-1 ASSQMAGVGADTQY
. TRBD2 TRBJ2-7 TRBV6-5 ASSYSKLAGAYEQY
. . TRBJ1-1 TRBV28 ASSLRSLLNTEAF
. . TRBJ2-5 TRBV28 ASSQATFGETQY
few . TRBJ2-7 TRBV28 ASSLASYEQY
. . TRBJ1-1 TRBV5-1 ASSSTTGSTEAF
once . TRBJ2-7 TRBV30 AWSSGSWSYEQY
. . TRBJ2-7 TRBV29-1 SAQVGSYEQY
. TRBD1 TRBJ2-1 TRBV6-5 ASSPWDRANEQF
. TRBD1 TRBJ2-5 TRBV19 ASSIGGTGGGKTQY
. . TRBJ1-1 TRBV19 ASRGKNLMNTEAF
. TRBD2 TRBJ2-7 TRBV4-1 ASSRAFSGTAYEQY
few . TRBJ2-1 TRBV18 ASSPEREPYNEQF
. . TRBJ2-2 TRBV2 ASWDWTTGELF
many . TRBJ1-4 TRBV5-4 ASSDGLREKLF
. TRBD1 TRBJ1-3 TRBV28 ASSPTTGAGGNTIY
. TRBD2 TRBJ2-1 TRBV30 AWRAGEGYYNEQF
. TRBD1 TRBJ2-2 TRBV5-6 ASSYDDRVGTGELF
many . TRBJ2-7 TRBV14 ASSGANTPKTLIYEQY
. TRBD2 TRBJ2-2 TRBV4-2 ASRSSPGLAATGELF
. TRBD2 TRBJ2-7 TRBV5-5 ASSLDYSGLAGAYEQY
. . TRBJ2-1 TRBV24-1 ATSELAGHEQF
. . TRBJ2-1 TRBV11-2 ASSPKAGLGDEQF
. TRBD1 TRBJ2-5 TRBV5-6 ASSLQGARETQY
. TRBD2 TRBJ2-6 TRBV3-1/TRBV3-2 ASWDGRVSGANVLT
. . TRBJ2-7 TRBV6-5 ASSYQGLSSYEQY
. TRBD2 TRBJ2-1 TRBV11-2 ASSLGGLAGAINEQF
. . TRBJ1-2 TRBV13 ASSLGGKGYGYT
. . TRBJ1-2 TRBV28 ASRTGREYYGYT
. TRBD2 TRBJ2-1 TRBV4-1 ASSQEGTSVGNEQF
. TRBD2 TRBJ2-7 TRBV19 ASGPAGTVYEQY
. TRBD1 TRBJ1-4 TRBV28 ASRSAGGVEKLF